A selection of T cell receptor beta chains follows, all from one sample in a study of cytomegalovirus exposure and HLA in healthy donors. Produced via immunoSEQ multiplex PCR; TCRdb's table is partial and in-frame only. The sample includes 55,000 to 65,000 clones, about 77% seen only once; the top ten take 6.8%. The sample taken for sequencing was PBMCs. These receptors were obtained from a man aged 25 to 45 in good health and CMV-seropositive. The CDR3 runs from the conserved cysteine through the conserved F or W. The D gene is left open where the match is weak. The size field is filled for only some rows; it gives once, few, many or a size class.

J,size,D,V,length,DNA,CDR3
TRBJ2-2,.,.,TRBV7-3,15,TGTGCCAGCAGCTTATCCATAGCGCGGGCCGGGGAGCTGTTTTTT,CASSLSIARAGELFF
TRBJ2-7,.,.,TRBV10-3,14,TGTGCCATCAGTGAGCAGGGGCAGGCCTACGAGCAGTACTTC,CAISEQGQAYEQYF
TRBJ2-1,.,.,TRBV6-1,12,TGTGCCAGCGACTACTCCTACAATGAGCAGTTCTTC,CASDYSYNEQFF
TRBJ2-7,.,.,TRBV28,12,TGTGCCAGCAGTCCCACGGGTGGCGAGCAGTACTTC,CASSPTGGEQYF
TRBJ2-7,.,TRBD1,TRBV10-3,16,TGTGCCATCAGTGCCCGGACAGGGGGGGTACGCATCGAGCAGTACTTC,CAISARTGGVRIEQYF
TRBJ2-5,.,.,TRBV4-2,12,TGTGCCAGCAGCCTAGGCTTAGGGGAACAGTACTTC,CASSLGLGEQYF
TRBJ1-1,.,.,TRBV2,14,TGTGCCAGCAGTGAACGGCGAGGGGGCACTGAAGCTTTCTTT,CASSERRGGTEAFF
TRBJ2-3,.,.,TRBV28,14,TGTGCCAGCAAGGGAGGTGGCGGGGCAGATACGCAGTATTTT,CASKGGGGADTQYF
TRBJ1-3,.,TRBD1,TRBV28,16,TGTGCCAGCAGTGATAGCCGGGACAGGGTTAGGAACACCATATATTTT,CASSDSRDRVRNTIYF
TRBJ2-7,.,TRBD1,TRBV29-1,15,TGCAGCGTTGAACTGTGGGACAGCGTGTCCTACGAGCAGTACTTC,CSVELWDSVSYEQYF
TRBJ1-1,few,.,TRBV28,13,TGTGCCAGCAGTTTACGGGTAAACACTGAAGCTTTCTTT,CASSLRVNTEAFF
TRBJ2-3,once,TRBD1,TRBV14,14,TGTGCCAGTAACCGGGACAGAAACACAGATACGCAGTATTTT,CASNRDRNTDTQYF
TRBJ2-1,.,TRBD1,TRBV7-9,13,TGTGCCAGCAGCTTAGGGGTCGACAGGGGGCAGTTCTTC,CASSLGVDRGQFF
TRBJ1-2,.,.,TRBV30,12,TGTGCCTGGAGTGCTGGAGGAGGAGGCTACACCTTC,CAWSAGGGGYTF
TRBJ2-7,.,.,TRBV7-9,13,TGTGCCAGCAGCTTAGGCGTAGATTACGAGCAGTACTTC,CASSLGVDYEQYF
TRBJ1-6,.,.,TRBV4-2,16,TGTGCCAGCAGCCAAGCCGACAGCAAACATAATTCACCCCTCCACTTT,CASSQADSKHNSPLHF
TRBJ1-1,.,TRBD1,TRBV4-1,16,TGCGCCAGCAGAGAACGACAGGGGGCAGGAAACACTGAAGCTTTCTTT,CASRERQGAGNTEAFF
TRBJ1-5,.,.,TRBV28,13,TGTGCCAGCAGACAGAATAGCAATCAGCCCCAGCATTTT,CASRQNSNQPQHF
TRBJ1-5,.,.,TRBV4-2,13,TGTGCCAGCAGCCCAGGGTCGGTAGAGCCCCAGCATTTT,CASSPGSVEPQHF
TRBJ2-5,.,.,TRBV6-5,14,TGTGCCAGCAGTTCCGGGACAAATAAAGAGACCCAGTACTTC,CASSSGTNKETQYF
TRBJ2-3,.,.,TRBV9,15,TGTGCCAGCAGCGTAGCCTTCCGGGGGGCGGATACGCAGTATTTT,CASSVAFRGADTQYF
TRBJ1-1,.,.,TRBV7-2,16,TGTGCCAGCAGACCCGGGACAACTATTTTGAACACTGAAGCTTTCTTT,CASRPGTTILNTEAFF
TRBJ1-2,.,.,TRBV9,14,TGTGCCAGCAACCCAAGAGGGCAGGCCCGAGGCTACACCTTC,CASNPRGQARGYTF
TRBJ1-2,once,TRBD1,TRBV5-1,15,TGCGCCAGCAGCTCGACAGGGGGCAGAGACTATGGCTACACCTTC,CASSSTGGRDYGYTF